This TCR beta chain is from a study of tumor and adjacent non-tumor tissue in lung cancer. This sample's RNA came from whole unsorted tissue. This non-tumor lung sample came from over 3 cm beyond the tumor edge. Three rounds of nested PCR, following a modified ARM-PCR protocol, produced the TCRbeta library. In TCRdb, the multiplex PCR reads were re-called with MiXCR into one record per CDR3 protein. The sample carries about 98,000 distinct CDR3 sequences, 80% recorded once. Looked up from germline, CDR1 is SGHRS and CDR2 is YFSETQ. The CDR3 has 15 residues. The study's findings and limits: Compared with tumor, normal lung showed significantly lower TCR diversity. Higher tumor TCR diversity was associated with shorter survival.

In the case of this clonotype: Antigen specificity is unknown. At one boundary the junction diverges from the germline segment, which might be a read error.

This receptor was taken from a man aged 55 to 69 with small cell lung cancer. The chain joins TRBV5-1 to TRBJ2-7; 9 bases match TRBD1. Sequenced sample: distant non-tumor lung tissue. The CDR3 DNA reads TGCGCCAGCAGCCGGATGGGACAGGGAGGCTACAAGCAGTACTTC. Amino acid sequence: CASSRMGQGGYKQYF.